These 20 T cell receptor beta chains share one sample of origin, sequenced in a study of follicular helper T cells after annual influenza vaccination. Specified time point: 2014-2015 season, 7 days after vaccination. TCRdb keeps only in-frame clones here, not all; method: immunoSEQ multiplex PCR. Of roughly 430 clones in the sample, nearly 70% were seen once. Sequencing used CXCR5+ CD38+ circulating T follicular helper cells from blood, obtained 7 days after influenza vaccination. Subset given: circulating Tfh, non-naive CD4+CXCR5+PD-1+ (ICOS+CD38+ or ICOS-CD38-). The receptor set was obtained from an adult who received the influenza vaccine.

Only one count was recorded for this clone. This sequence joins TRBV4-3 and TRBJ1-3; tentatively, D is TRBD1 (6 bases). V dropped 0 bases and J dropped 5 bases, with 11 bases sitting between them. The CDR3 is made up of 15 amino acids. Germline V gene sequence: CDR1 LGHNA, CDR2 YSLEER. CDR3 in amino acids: CASSQEAGARNTIYF. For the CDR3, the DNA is TGCGCCAGCAGCCAAGAGGCAGGGGCTAGAAACACCATATATTTT.

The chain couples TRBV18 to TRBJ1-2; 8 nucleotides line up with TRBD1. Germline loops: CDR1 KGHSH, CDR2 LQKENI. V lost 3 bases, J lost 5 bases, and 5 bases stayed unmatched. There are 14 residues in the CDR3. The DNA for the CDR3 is TGTGCCAGCTCACCCCAGGACAGGGCGTATGGCTACACCTTC. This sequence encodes CASSPQDRAYGYTF.

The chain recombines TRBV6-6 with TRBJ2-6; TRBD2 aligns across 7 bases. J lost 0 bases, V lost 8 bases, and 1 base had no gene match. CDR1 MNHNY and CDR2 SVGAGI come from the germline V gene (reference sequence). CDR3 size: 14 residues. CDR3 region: CASCGGSGANVLTF. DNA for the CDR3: TGTGCCAGCTGCGGGGGCTCTGGGGCCAACGTCCTGACTTTC.

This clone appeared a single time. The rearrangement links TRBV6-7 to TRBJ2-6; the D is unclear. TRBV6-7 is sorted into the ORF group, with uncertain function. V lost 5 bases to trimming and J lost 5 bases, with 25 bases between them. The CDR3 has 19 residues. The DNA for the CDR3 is TGTGCCAGCAGTATTTCGGCGCGTAATTTACAAAGTCGGGCCAACGTCCTGACTTTC. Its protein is CASSISARNLQSRANVLTF.

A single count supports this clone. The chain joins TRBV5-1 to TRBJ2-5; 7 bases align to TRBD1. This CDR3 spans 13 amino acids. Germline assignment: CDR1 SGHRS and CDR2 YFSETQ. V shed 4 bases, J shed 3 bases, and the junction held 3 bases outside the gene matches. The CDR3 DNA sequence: TGCGCCAGCAGCAGACAGGGCGAAGAGACCCAGTACTTC. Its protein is CASSRQGEETQYF.

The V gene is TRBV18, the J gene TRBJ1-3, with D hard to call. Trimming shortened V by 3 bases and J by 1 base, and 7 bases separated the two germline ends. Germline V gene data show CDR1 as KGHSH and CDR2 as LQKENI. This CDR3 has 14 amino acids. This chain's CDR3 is CASSPQRSGNTIYF. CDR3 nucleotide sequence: TGTGCCAGCTCACCTCAGAGATCTGGAAACACCATATATTTT.

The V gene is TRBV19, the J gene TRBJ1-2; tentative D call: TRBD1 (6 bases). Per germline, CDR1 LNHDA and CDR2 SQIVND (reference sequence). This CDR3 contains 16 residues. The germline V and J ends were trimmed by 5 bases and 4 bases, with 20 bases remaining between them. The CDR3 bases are TGTGCCAGTAGTGTCGGACAGAAGGGGGGTTCCTATGGCTACACCTTC. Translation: CASSVGQKGGSYGYTF.

This CDR3 reads CASSFTGDSRDTQYF. The CDR3 nucleotides read TGTGCCAGCAGCTTTACTGGTGACTCGCGGGATACGCAGTATTTT. The chain combines TRBV7-2 with TRBJ2-3; D remains unclear. The germline V gene has CDR1 SGHTA and CDR2 FQGNSA. This CDR3 is 15 amino acids long. With 3 bases removed from V and 6 bases from J, the gap between germline ends came to 16 bases.

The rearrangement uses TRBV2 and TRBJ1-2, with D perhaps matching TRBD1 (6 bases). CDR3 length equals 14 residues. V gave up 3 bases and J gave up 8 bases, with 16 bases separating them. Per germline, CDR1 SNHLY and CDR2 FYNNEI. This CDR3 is CASSESRGGGGYTF. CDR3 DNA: TGTGCCAGCAGTGAGTCTCGCGGGGGCGGGGGCTACACCTTC.

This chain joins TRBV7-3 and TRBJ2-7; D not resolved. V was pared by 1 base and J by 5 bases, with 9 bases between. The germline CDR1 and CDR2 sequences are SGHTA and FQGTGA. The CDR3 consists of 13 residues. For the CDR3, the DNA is TGTGCCAGCAGCTTAAGCTCGCAGCACGAGCAGTACTTC. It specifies CASSLSSQHEQYF. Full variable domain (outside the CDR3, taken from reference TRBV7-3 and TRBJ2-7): GAGVSQTPSNKVTEKGKYVELRCDPISGHTALYWYRQSLGQGPEFLIYFQGTGAADDSGLPNDRFFAVRPEGSVSTLKIQRTERGDSAVYLCASSLSSQHEQYFGPGTRLTVT.

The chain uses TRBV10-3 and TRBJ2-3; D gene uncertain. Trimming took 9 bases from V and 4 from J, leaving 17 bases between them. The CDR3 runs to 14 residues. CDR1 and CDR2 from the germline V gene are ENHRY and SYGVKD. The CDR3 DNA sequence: TGTGCCATGAGACTTAACTCAAGATCAGATACGCAGTATTTT. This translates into CAMRLNSRSDTQYF.

The CDR3 region is CASSLGQQETQYF. CDR3 nucleotides: TGTGCCAGCAGCTTGGGACAACAAGAGACCCAGTACTTC. The rearrangement uses TRBV5-4 and TRBJ2-5; unclear D gene. This CDR3 comprises 13 residues. The germline V gene has CDR1 SGHNT and CDR2 YYREEE (reference sequence). V lost 0 bases and J 2 bases, leaving 5 bases between the germline ends.

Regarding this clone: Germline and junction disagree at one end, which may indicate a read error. The CDR3 sequence: CASREGSSPLHF. Here the CDR3 DNA reads TGTGCCAGCAGGGAAGGGTCCTCACCCCTCCACTTT. V usage is TRBV6-1 and J usage is TRBJ1-6; D not certain. This CDR3 has 12 amino acids. Germline assignment: CDR1 MNHNS and CDR2 SASEGT.

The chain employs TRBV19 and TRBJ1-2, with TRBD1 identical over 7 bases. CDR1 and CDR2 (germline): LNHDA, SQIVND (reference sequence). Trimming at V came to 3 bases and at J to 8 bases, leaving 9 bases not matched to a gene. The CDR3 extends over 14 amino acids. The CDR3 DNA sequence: TGTGCCAGTAGTATGGCGAGACAGGGTCGGGGCTACACCTTC. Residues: CASSMARQGRGYTF.

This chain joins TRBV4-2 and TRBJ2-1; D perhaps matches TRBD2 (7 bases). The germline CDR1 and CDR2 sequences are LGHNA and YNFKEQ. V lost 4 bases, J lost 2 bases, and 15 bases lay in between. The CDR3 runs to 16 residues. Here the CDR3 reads CASSRGGRRAYNEQFF. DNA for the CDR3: TGTGCCAGCAGCCGGGGGGGCAGGCGCGCCTACAATGAGCAGTTCTTC.

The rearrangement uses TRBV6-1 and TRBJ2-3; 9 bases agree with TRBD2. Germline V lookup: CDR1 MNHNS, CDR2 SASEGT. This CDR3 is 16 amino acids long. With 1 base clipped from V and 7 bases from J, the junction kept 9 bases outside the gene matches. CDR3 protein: CASSEGRGGAGNTQYF. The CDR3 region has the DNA TGTGCCAGCAGTGAAGGGCGCGGGGGGGCCGGGAATACGCAGTATTTT.

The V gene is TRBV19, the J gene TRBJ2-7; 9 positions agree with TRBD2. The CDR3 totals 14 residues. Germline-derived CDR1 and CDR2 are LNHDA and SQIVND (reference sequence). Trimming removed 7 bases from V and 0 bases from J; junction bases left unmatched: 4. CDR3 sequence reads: CASKSGGSSYEQYF. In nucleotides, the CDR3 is TGTGCCAGTAAGAGCGGGGGGTCCTCCTACGAGCAGTACTTC. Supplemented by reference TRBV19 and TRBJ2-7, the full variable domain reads DGGITQSPKYLFRKEGQNVTLSCEQNLNHDAMYWYRQDPGQGLRLIYYSQIVNDFQKGDIAEGYSVSREKKESFPLTVTSAQKNPTAFYLCASKSGGSSYEQYFGPGTRLTVT.

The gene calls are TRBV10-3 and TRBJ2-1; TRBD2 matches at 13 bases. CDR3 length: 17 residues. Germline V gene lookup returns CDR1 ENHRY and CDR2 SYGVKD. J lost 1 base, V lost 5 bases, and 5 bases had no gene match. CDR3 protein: CAISTSGGALSYNEQFF. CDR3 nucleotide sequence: TGTGCCATCAGTACTAGCGGGGGGGCCCTTTCCTACAATGAGCAGTTCTTC.

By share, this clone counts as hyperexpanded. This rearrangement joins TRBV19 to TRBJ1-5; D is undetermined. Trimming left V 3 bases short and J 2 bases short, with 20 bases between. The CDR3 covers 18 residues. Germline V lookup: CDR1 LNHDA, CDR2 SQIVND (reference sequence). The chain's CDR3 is CASSMARHSQRGNQPQHF. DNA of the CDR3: TGTGCCAGTAGTATGGCCCGGCACAGCCAAAGGGGCAATCAGCCCCAGCATTTT.

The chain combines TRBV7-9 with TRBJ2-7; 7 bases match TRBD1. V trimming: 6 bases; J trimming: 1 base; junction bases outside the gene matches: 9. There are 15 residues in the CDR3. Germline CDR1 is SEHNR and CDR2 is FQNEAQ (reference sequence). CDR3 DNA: TGTGCCAGCAGTTTTGACAGGGCCCCTTCCTACGAGCAGTACTTC. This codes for CASSFDRAPSYEQYF.